The present TCR beta chain was sequenced within a study of CD8 T cells in Susac syndrome. TCR beta was sequenced from blood CD8+ and CD4+ T cells. Random hexamers served to reverse transcribe roughly 0.45 to 1 ug RNA. It was immunoSEQ multiplex PCR that amplified TCR beta CDR3 across 54 Vbeta and 13 Jbeta. Using its own MiXCR run on the immunoSEQ multiplex PCR reads, TCRdb lists one record per CDR3 protein. The table shows roughly 180,000 distinct CDR3 sequences, with about 95% occurring only once. Deletions cut 1 base from V and 0 bases from J, with 9 bases between. The CDR3 length is 15 residues. CDR1 and CDR2 (germline): LGHNA, YNFKEQ.

Sequences were obtained from CD4+ T cells from PBMCs. The TCR sequence derives from a human donor in good health. The V call is TRBV4-2, the J call TRBJ2-5; tentative D call: TRBD1 (5 bases). The CDR3 bases are TGTGCCAGCAGCCAAGCTCAGGGTGACCAAGAGACCCAGTACTTC. Translation gives CASSQAQGDQETQYF.